Listed below are T cell receptor beta chains from one sample, sequenced in a study of T cells in Graves' hyperthyroidism and ophthalmopathy. MiXCR, run by TCRdb on the multiplex PCR reads, gives a single entry per CDR3 protein. The sample contains hundreds of thousands of distinct CDR3 sequences, approximately 15% of which appear only once. The sample taken for sequencing was blood. Source of these receptors: a woman aged 25 to 39 with Graves' hyperthyroidism that later progressed to Graves' ophthalmopathy. Each CDR3 is given with its conserved first and last residue. A D gene is named only where the DNA matches it firmly. Some rows have no size entry. The others give once, few or many, or a class for an expanded clone.

>TRBJ1-4|TRBV6-1|-|-
CASRIGGTGLEKLFF
TGTGCCAGCAGGATAGGCGGGACGGGGTTAGAAAAACTGTTTTTT
>TRBJ2-2|TRBV12-3/TRBV12-4|-|-
CASWGLTGELFF
TGTGCCTCCTGGGGACTCACCGGGGAGCTGTTTTTT
>TRBJ2-1|TRBV5-5|few|TRBD1
CASSSGQGVYNEQSF
TGTGCCAGCAGCTCGGGACAGGGGGTATACAATGAGCAGTCCTTC
>TRBJ2-3|TRBV2|many|TRBD2
CASRSSGGTLTDTQYF
TGTGCCAGCAGAAGTAGCGGGGGGACCCTCACAGATACGCAGTATTTT
>TRBJ2-3|TRBV6-1|-|TRBD1
CASSAQGQGGHTQYF
TGTGCCAGCAGTGCCCAGGGACAGGGAGGGCATACGCAGTATTTT
>TRBJ1-2|TRBV11-1|many|TRBD1
CASGGGGSTNYDYTF
TGTGCCAGCGGCGGAGGGGGCTCTACAAACTATGACTACACCTTC
>TRBJ2-6|TRBV28|few|-
CASSFRGTGANVLTF
TGTGCCAGCAGTTTCCGGGGCACTGGGGCCAACGTCCTGACTTTC
>TRBJ2-1|TRBV7-9|-|TRBD1
CASSSSGTGYEQFF
TGTGCCAGCAGCTCATCCGGGACAGGGTATGAGCAGTTCTTC
>TRBJ1-2|TRBV20-1|many|-
CSARVTGFNGYTF
TGCAGTGCTAGAGTAACAGGGTTTAATGGCTACACCTTC
>TRBJ1-1|TRBV6-1|few|-
CASSADPPDSTEAFF
TGTGCCAGCAGCGCTGATCCGCCTGACAGCACTGAAGCTTTCTTT
>TRBJ2-4|TRBV11-2|few|TRBD2
CASSLVTSGALAKNIQYF
TGTGCCAGCAGCTTAGTAACTAGCGGGGCCCTAGCCAAAAACATTCAGTACTTC
>TRBJ1-6|TRBV7-2|many|-
CASSLMDPGNSPLHF
TGTGCCAGCAGCTTAATGGACCCTGGCAATTCACCCCTCCACTTT
>TRBJ2-2|TRBV12-3/TRBV12-4|-|-
CASSLVREAGELFF
TGTGCCAGCAGTTTAGTACGTGAGGCCGGGGAGCTGTTTTTT
>TRBJ2-7|TRBV10-3|many|TRBD2
CATGLAGVYEQYF
TGTGCCACCGGACTAGCGGGAGTCTACGAGCAGTACTTC
>TRBJ1-5|TRBV19|many|-
CASSMVKSGGVYQPQHF
TGTGCCAGTAGTATGGTCAAATCGGGGGGTGTGTATCAGCCCCAGCATTTT
>TRBJ2-1|TRBV11-2|many|-
CASSLPRFMGLEDSYNEQFF
TGTGCCAGCAGCTTACCCCGCTTTATGGGATTGGAGGACTCCTACAATGAGCAGTTCTTC
>TRBJ2-1|TRBV7-2|many|-
CASSLGGKRNNEQFF
TGTGCCAGCAGCTTAGGTGGGAAGCGGAACAATGAGCAGTTCTTC
>TRBJ2-7|TRBV27|few|-
CASSIEGPSEQYF
TGTGCCAGCAGTATAGAGGGCCCCTCCGAGCAGTACTTC
>TRBJ2-3|TRBV5-1|many|TRBD2
CASSFTSGRTDTQYF
TGCGCCAGCAGCTTTACTAGCGGAAGGACAGATACGCAGTATTTT
>TRBJ2-2|TRBV30|few|TRBD2
CAWSVELAGWGELFF
TGTGCCTGGAGTGTAGAACTAGCGGGTTGGGGGGAGCTGTTTTTT
>TRBJ1-1|TRBV12-3/TRBV12-4|-|TRBD1
CASSMTGGAGTEAFF
TGTGCCAGCAGTATGACAGGGGGCGCAGGCACTGAAGCTTTCTTT
>TRBJ1-3|TRBV30|many|TRBD1
CAWSMTGAGNTIYF
TGTGCCTGGAGTATGACAGGGGCTGGAAACACCATATATTTT
>TRBJ2-1|TRBV11-3|-|TRBD2
CASSLRGLAGFNEQFF
TGTGCCAGCAGCTTAAGAGGACTAGCGGGGTTCAATGAGCAGTTCTTC
>TRBJ2-1|TRBV7-9|-|-
CASSRGWAGEQFF
TGTGCCAGCAGCCGAGGGTGGGCGGGTGAGCAGTTCTTC
>TRBJ2-1|TRBV6-1|few|TRBD2
CASSYFSETSDNEQFF
TGTGCCAGCAGTTATTTTTCCGAGACTAGCGACAATGAGCAGTTCTTC
>TRBJ1-3|TRBV29-1|-|-
CSADTDFNSGNTIYF
TGCAGCGCAGACACAGACTTTAACTCTGGAAACACCATATATTTT
>TRBJ1-1|TRBV5-1|many|-
CASSFVGGEAFF
TGCGCCAGCAGCTTCGTCGGCGGTGAAGCTTTCTTT
>TRBJ1-2|TRBV28|many|TRBD1
CATRGTGNYGYTF
TGTGCCACCCGCGGGACAGGGAACTATGGCTACACCTTC
>TRBJ1-2|TRBV2|many|TRBD1
CASKDRGWGYTF
TGTGCCAGCAAGGACAGGGGATGGGGCTACACCTTC
>TRBJ2-7|TRBV19|-|-
CASSSSFEVSSYEQYF
TGTGCCAGTAGTAGTTCATTCGAGGTTAGCTCCTACGAGCAGTACTTC
>TRBJ1-1|TRBV7-9|many|-
CASSSPGPRNTEAFF
TGTGCCAGCAGCTCGCCGGGACCGAGGAACACTGAAGCTTTCTTT
>TRBJ2-7|TRBV5-8|many|-
CASSLLNEQYF
TGTGCCAGCAGCCTCTTAAACGAGCAGTACTTC
>TRBJ2-7|TRBV19|-|-
CASSISGANEQYF
TGTGCCAGTAGTATATCAGGGGCCAACGAGCAGTACTTC
>TRBJ2-7|TRBV2|many|TRBD2
CASRSGTAGSEQYF
TGTGCCAGCCGGAGCGGGACGGCGGGATCCGAGCAGTACTTC
>TRBJ2-1|TRBV3-1|many|TRBD2
CASSQGLRLAVNEQFF
TGTGCCAGCAGCCAAGGTTTGAGACTAGCGGTTAATGAGCAGTTCTTC
>TRBJ1-5|TRBV2|many|-
CASHPGSNQPQHF
TGTGCCAGCCACCCGGGGAGCAATCAGCCCCAGCATTTT
>TRBJ1-1|TRBV19|few|TRBD1
CASSILQGGTEAFF
TGTGCCAGTAGTATACTCCAGGGGGGGACTGAAGCTTTCTTT
>TRBJ2-7|TRBV24-1|few|TRBD1
CATSDLGPGTGMYEQYF
TGTGCCACCAGTGACCTGGGACCCGGGACAGGGATGTACGAGCAGTACTTC
>TRBJ2-7|TRBV10-3|-|TRBD2
CAISEPGTSGHEQYF
TGTGCCATCAGTGAGCCCGGGACTAGCGGGCACGAGCAGTACTTC
>TRBJ2-1|TRBV20-1|-|-
CSARDPSGSYNEQFF
TGCAGTGCTAGAGATCCTAGTGGATCCTACAATGAGCAGTTCTTC